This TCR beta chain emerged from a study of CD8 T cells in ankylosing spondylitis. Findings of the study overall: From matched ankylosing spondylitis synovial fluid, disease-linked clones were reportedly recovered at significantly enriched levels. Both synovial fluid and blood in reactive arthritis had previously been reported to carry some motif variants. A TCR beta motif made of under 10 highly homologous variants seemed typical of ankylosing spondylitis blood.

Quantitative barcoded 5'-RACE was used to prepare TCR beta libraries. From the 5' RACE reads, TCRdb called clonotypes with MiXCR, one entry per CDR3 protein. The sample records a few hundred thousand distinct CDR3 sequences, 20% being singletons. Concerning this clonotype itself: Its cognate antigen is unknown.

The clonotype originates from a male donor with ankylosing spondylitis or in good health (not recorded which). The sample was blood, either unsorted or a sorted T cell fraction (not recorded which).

CDR3 in amino acids: CASSLTGEGAKNIQYF. CDR3 DNA sequence: TGTGCCAGCAGTTTGACAGGGGAAGGGGCCAAAAACATTCAGTACTTC. The V gene is TRBV7-9, the J gene TRBJ2-4; TRBD1 matches 8 bases. Germline trimming cut 6 bases from V and 1 base from J; bases unmatched to any gene: 8. Germline V gene lookup returns CDR1 SEHNR and CDR2 FQNEAQ (reference sequence). The CDR3 has 16 amino acids.